The clone carrying this T cell receptor beta chain was counted at least ten times. The sample belongs to a study of T cells in Graves' hyperthyroidism and ophthalmopathy. Authors of the study amplified TCR beta CDR3 regions from RNA transcripts. Primed by the HTBI set, a first-round RT-PCR was run on the TCR CDR3. Each CDR3 protein is one row after TCRdb ran MiXCR on the multiplex PCR reads. The sample comprises roughly 300,000 distinct CDR3 sequences, roughly 14% of which are singletons, and approximately 23% rests with the top ten. Clinical symptoms, serum thyroxine, TRAb, thyroid ultrasound and orbital computed tomography established diagnosis. Losses at the gene ends were 3 bases for V and 2 bases for J; bases not matched to a gene: 2. Germline-derived CDR1 and CDR2 are SGHRS and YFSETQ. The CDR3 is 13 residues long.

Source material: blood. This rearrangement joins TRBV5-1 to TRBJ2-7; 7 nucleotides line up with TRBD1. The sequence came from a woman in her 30s with Graves' hyperthyroidism. CDR3 loop: CASSWDSTYEQYF. CDR3 nucleotides: TGCGCCAGCAGCTGGGACAGTACCTACGAGCAGTACTTC.